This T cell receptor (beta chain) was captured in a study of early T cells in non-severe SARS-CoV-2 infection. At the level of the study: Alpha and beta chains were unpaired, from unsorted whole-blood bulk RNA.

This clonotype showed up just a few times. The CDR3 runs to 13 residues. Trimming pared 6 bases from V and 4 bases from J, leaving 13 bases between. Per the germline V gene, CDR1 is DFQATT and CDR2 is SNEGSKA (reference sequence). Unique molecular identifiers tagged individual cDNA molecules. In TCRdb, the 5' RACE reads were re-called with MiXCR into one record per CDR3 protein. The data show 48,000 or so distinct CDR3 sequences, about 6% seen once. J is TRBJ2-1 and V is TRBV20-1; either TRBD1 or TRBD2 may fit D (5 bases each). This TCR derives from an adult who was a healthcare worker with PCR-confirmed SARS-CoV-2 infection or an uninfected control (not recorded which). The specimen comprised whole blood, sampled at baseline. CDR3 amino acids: CSAKGRLYNEQFF. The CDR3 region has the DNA TGCAGTGCCAAGGGACGATTGTACAATGAGCAGTTCTTC.